This T cell receptor beta chain stems from a study of Ad26.COV2.S vaccination and SARS-CoV-2 variants (dated by TCRdb to the early 2020s). Notes on the research overall: Donors in the vaccine arm were drawn from COV1001, a multicentre, randomized, double-blind, placebo-controlled phase I-IIa trial testing Ad26.COV2.S in healthy adults. Sequencing of the TCRbeta repertoire served to evaluate the specificity and breadth of SARS-CoV-2-reactive T cell receptors following Ad26.COV2.S vaccination. Trial participants were randomized into five groups of five: low-dose or high-dose Ad26.COV2.S given once or twice, or placebo on both occasions. Investigators remained blinded to trial group allocation during experiments and outcome assessment. Ad26.COV2.S was given intramuscularly at 5x10^10 or 1x10^11 viral particles, as a single shot or as two shots 56 days apart. The TCR-sequenced set comprised roughly 30 samples: some 20 Ad26.COV2.S vaccine recipients, 5 placebo recipients and 8 SARS-CoV-2 convalescent individuals.

Of note for this clone: What this receptor recognizes is not known. No base quality information exists; no much larger clone differs at one position.

Paper-wide results and their limitations: According to the authors, total T cell responses may have been underestimated by the TCR breadth and depth analyses. Higher spike-specific TCR breadth was observed in Ad26.COV2.S recipients than in placebo recipients (P = 0.0014). The study was not powered for comparison of responses between vaccine doses or regimens. Non-spike TCR breadth was comparable between vaccine and placebo recipients, consistent with the vaccine containing only spike. After vaccination, spike-specific CD8+ and CD4+ T cell responses were reported to show substantial breadth.

The sample's treatment or condition label, decoded: some 20 received Ad26.COV2.S at low or high dose, single or two shots; roughly five received placebo; per-sample allocation not given. Repertoires of vaccine and placebo recipients were sequenced from samples collected on day 63 after the first injection. In Cohort 1b, 20 to 25 adults aged 18-55 years were enrolled at a single site in Boston, USA, between 29 July and 7 August 2020. As a vaccine, Ad26.COV2.S was a replication-incompetent adenovirus type 26 vector that expressed a prefusion-stabilized SARS-CoV-2 spike protein derived from the original Wuhan strain. The immunoSEQ Assay was used to sequence TCRbeta CDR3 regions. After extraction, genomic DNA underwent amplification by bias-controlled multiplex PCR, followed by high-throughput sequencing. In the source study's methods: To quantify the absolute abundance of each unique TCRbeta CDR3 region, sequences were collapsed and filtered. T cell fraction was estimated by normalizing TCRbeta template counts to usable DNA, with usable DNA measured through amplification of reference genes found in all nucleated cells. Repertoire TCRs were annotated as SARS-CoV-2-specific when V gene, CDR3 amino acid sequence and J gene were exactly matched to a known reactive TCR set. The reference SARS-CoV-2 TCR set was obtained from MIRA and was filtered for enrichment in COVID-19-positive ImmuneCODE repertoires, whereby public or cross-reactive TCRs were removed. Using the MIRA antigens, annotated TCRs were further analysed by specific ORF or by position within an ORF. Breadth was defined as annotated unique rearrangements over total unique productive rearrangements; depth was the summed frequency of those rearrangements. Group comparisons of TCR breadth used two-sided Wilcoxon rank-sum tests. TCRdb provides this immuneACCESS table in a form limited to in-frame rearrangements. Some clones are lacking; in checked studies, under half of them reflect an unresolved V gene, and why the rest are absent is not known. D and trimming come from the DNA, and the V and J calls and clone size come from that table. This sample holds about 680,000 clones; approximately 88% were observed only once. The ten largest clonotypes hold approximately 1.5% of the sample.

Sequences MNHEY (CDR1) and SMNVEV (CDR2) are obtained from the germline V gene (reference sequence). The germline ends are 15 bases apart after V is trimmed by 2 bases and J by 8 bases. The CDR3, from cysteine to phenylalanine, totals 15 residues. The entry retains the CDR3 DNA only, 45 bases that are in frame from base 1. This receptor was obtained from a person aged 18 to 65 who received the Ad26.COV2.S COVID-19 vaccine or a placebo. This specimen was peripheral blood, taken in a trial of Ad26.COV2.S vaccine versus placebo. Rearrangement joined TRBV27 to TRBJ1-4; the D gene is perhaps TRBD1, from 5 matching bases. CDR3 loop: CASSLAAGLGEKLFF. At the DNA level, the sequence is TGTGCCAGCAGTTTAGCGGCAGGGCTTGGGGAAAAACTGTTTTTT. With the portions outside the CDR3 filled from the reference TRBV27 and TRBJ1-4 genes, the complete variable region becomes EAQVTQNPRYLITVTGKKLTVTCSQNMNHEYMSWYRQDPGLGLRQIYYSMNVEVTDKGDVPEGYKVSRKEKRNFPLILESPSPNQTSLYFCASSLAAGLGEKLFFGSGTQLSVL.